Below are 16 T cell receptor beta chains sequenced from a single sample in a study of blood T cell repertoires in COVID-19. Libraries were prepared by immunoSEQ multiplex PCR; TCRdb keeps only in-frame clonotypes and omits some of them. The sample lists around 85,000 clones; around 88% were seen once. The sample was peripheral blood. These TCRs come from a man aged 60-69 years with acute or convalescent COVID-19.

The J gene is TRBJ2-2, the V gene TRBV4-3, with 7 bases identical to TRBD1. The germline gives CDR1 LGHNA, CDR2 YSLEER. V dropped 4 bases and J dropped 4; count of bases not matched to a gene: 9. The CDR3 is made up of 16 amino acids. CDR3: CASSPLGTAITGELFF. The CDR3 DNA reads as TGCGCCAGCAGCCCACTTGGGACAGCAATCACCGGGGAGCTGTTTTTT.

The CDR3 reads CATKGGGTRNTEAFF. The CDR3 nucleotides are TGCGCCACCAAGGGGGGGGGCACGAGGAACACTGAAGCTTTCTTT. This chain connects TRBV5-1 to TRBJ1-1, with a weak D call TRBD1 (6 bases). Per germline, CDR1 SGHRS and CDR2 YFSETQ. The CDR3 spans 15 residues. V lost 9 bases and J lost 1, with 19 bases in between.

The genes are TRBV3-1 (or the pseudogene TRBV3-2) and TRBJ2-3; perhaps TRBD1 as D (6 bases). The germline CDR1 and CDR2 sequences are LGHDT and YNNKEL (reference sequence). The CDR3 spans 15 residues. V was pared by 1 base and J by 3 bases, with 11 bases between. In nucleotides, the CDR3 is TGTGCCAGCAGCCAAGGGACAGTAATTACAGATACGCAGTATTTT. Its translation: CASSQGTVITDTQYF.

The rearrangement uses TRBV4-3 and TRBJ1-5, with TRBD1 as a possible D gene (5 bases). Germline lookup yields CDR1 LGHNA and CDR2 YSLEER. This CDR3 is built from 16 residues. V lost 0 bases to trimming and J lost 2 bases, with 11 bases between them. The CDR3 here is CASSQDAGGGNQPQHF. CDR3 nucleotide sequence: TGCGCCAGCAGCCAAGATGCCGGGGGGGGCAATCAGCCCCAGCATTTT.

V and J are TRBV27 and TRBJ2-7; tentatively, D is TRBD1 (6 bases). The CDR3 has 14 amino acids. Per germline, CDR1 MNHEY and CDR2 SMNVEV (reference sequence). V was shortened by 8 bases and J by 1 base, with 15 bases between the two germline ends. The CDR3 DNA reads TGTGCCAGCCGACCGGGACATTCTTCCTACGAGCAGTACTTC. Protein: CASRPGHSSYEQYF.

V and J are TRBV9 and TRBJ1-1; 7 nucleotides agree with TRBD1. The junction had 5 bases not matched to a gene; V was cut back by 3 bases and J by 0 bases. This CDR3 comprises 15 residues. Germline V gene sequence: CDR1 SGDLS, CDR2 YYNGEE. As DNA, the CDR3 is TGTGCCAGCAGCGCCCTTGGGACAGTGAACACTGAAGCTTTCTTT. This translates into CASSALGTVNTEAFF.

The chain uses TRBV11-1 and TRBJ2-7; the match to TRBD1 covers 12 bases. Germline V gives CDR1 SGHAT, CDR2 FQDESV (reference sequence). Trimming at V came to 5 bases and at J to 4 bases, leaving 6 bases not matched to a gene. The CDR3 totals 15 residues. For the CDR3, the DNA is TGTGCCAGCAGCCCTCGGGACAGGGGGCTTTACGAGCAGTACTTC. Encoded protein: CASSPRDRGLYEQYF.

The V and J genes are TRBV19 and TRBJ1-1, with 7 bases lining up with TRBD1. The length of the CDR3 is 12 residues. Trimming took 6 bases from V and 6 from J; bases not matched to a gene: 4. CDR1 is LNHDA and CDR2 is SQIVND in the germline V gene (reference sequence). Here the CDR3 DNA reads TGTGCCAGTAGACGACAGGGCTCTGAAGCTTTCTTT. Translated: CASRRQGSEAFF. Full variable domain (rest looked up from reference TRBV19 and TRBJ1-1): DGGITQSPKYLFRKEGQNVTLSCEQNLNHDAMYWYRQDPGQGLRLIYYSQIVNDFQKGDIAEGYSVSREKKESFPLTVTSAQKNPTAFYLCASRRQGSEAFFGQGTRLTVV.

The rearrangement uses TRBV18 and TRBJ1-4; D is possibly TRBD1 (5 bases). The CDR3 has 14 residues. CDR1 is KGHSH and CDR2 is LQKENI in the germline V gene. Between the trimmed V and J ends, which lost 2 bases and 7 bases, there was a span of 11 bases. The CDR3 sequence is CASSPGQGGEKLFF. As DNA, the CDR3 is TGTGCCAGCTCACCAGGGCAGGGCGGTGAAAAACTGTTTTTT.

DNA of the CDR3: TGCGCCAGCAGTAATATAGCGGGGGGGGAACAGACCCAGTACTTC. Amino acids: CASSNIAGGEQTQYF. V usage is TRBV10-1 and J usage is TRBJ2-5, with 11 bases identical to TRBD2. Germline values: CDR1 WNHNN, CDR2 SYGVQD (reference sequence). This CDR3 region has 15 residues. J was trimmed by 6 bases and V by 5 bases; bases with no gene match: 8.

Here the CDR3 reads CASSWTGSDTEAFF. In DNA form, the CDR3 reads TGCGCCAGCAGTTGGACAGGGAGCGACACTGAAGCTTTCTTT. The chain links TRBV5-1 to TRBJ1-1; 8 nucleotides match TRBD1. Trimming cost V 5 bases and J 3 bases; bases outside gene matches: 6. CDR1 is SGHRS, CDR2 YFSETQ, per germline. The CDR3 is 14 amino acids.

The CDR3 DNA reads as TGTGCCAGTAGTATTCGGGCGGGACAGACATTGGGAGAGACCCAGTACTTC. Translating it yields CASSIRAGQTLGETQYF. The V gene is TRBV19, the J gene TRBJ2-5, with D possibly being TRBD1 (7 bases). Trimming pared 3 bases from V and 4 bases from J, leaving 21 bases between. The CDR3 covers 17 residues. Germline CDR1 reads LNHDA; CDR2 reads SQIVND (reference sequence).

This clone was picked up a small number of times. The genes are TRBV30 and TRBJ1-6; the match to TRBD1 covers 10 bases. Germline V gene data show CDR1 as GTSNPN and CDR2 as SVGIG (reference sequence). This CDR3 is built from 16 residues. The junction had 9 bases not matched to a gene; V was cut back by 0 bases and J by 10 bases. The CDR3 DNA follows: TGTGCCTGGAGTGTACGACAGGGGGCTGTCGGGTCACCCCTCCACTTT. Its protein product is CAWSVRQGAVGSPLHF.

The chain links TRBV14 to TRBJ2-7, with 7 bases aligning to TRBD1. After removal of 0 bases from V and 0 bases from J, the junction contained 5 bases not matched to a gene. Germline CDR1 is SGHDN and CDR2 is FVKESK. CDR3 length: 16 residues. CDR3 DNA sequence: TGTGCCAGCAGCCAAGATGAGGGGGCCTACTCCTACGAGCAGTACTTC. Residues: CASSQDEGAYSYEQYF.

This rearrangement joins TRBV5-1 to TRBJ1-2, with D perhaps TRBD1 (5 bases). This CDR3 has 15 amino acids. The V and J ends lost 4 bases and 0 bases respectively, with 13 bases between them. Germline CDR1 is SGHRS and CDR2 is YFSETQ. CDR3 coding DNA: TGCGCCAGCAGCCCCCCGGGGGGGTCTAACTATGGCTACACCTTC. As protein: CASSPPGGSNYGYTF.

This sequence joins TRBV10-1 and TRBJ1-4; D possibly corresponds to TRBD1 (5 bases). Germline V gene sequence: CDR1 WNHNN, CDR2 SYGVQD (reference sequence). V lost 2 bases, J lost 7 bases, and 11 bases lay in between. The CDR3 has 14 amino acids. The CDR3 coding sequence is TGCGCCAGCAGTGAGGGACAACACGCTGAAAAACTGTTTTTT. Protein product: CASSEGQHAEKLFF.